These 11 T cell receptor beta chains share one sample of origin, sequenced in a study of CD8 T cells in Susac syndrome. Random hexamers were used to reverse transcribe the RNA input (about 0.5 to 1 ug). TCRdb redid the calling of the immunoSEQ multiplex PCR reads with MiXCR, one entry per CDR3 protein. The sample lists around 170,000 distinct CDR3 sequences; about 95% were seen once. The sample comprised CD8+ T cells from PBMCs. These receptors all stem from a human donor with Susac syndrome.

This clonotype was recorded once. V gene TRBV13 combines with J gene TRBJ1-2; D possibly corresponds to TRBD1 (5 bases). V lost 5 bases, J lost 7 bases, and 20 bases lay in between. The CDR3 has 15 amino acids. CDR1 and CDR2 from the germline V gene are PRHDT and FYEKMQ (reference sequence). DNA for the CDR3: TGTGCCAGCAGCCCCCTCAGCCCGGGGGGTGGTGGCTACACCTTC. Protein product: CASSPLSPGGGGYTF.

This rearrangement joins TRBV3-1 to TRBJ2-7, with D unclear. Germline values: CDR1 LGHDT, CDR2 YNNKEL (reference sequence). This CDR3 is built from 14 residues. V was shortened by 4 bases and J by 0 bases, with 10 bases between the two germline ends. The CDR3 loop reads CASSPRADSYEQYF. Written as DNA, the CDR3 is TGTGCCAGCAGCCCCCGGGCCGACTCCTACGAGCAGTACTTC.

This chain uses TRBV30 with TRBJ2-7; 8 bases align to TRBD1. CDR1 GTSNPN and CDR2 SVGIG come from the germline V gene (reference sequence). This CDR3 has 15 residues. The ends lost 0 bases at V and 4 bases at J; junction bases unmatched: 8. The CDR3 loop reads CAWSVGDRGTYEQYF. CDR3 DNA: TGTGCCTGGAGTGTCGGCGACAGGGGTACGTACGAGCAGTACTTC.

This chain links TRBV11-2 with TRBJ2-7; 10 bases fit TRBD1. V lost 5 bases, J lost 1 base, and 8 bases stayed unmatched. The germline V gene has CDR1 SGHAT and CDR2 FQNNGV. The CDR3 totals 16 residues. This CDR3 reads CASSQRDRGQSYEQYF. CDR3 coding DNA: TGTGCCAGCAGCCAAAGGGACAGGGGCCAGTCCTACGAGCAGTACTTC.

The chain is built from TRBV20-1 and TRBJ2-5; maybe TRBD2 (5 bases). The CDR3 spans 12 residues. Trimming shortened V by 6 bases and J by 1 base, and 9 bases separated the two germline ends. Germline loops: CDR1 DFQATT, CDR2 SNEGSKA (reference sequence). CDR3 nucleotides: TGCAGTGCCCAGAGCGGCCAAGAGACCCAGTACTTC. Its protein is CSAQSGQETQYF.

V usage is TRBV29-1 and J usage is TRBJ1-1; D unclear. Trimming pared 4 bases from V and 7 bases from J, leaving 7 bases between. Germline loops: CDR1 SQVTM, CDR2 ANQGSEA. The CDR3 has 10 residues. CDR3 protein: CSVGTVEAFF. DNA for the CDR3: TGCAGCGTTGGGACGGTTGAAGCTTTCTTT.

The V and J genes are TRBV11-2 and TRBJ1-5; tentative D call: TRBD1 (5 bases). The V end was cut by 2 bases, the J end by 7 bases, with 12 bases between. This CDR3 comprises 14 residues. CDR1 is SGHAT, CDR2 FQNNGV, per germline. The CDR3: CASSLLGVGQPQHF. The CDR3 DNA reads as TGTGCCAGCAGCTTATTAGGGGTAGGGCAGCCCCAGCATTTT.

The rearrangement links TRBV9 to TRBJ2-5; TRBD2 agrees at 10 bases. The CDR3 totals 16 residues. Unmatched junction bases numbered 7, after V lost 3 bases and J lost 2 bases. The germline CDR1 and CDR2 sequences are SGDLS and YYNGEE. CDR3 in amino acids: CASSAELAGYQETQYF. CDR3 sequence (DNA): TGTGCCAGCAGCGCGGAACTAGCGGGGTATCAAGAGACCCAGTACTTC. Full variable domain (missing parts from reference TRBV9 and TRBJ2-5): DSGVTQTPKHLITATGQRVTLRCSPRSGDLSVYWYQQSLDQGLQFLIQYYNGEERAKGNILERFSAQQFPDLHSELNLSSLELGDSALYFCASSAELAGYQETQYFGPGTRLLVL.

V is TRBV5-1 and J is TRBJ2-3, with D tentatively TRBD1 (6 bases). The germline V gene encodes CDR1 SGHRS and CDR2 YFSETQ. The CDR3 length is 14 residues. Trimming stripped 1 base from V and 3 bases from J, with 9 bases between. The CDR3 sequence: CASSLNRATDTQYF. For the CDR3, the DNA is TGCGCCAGCAGCTTGAACAGGGCGACAGATACGCAGTATTTT.

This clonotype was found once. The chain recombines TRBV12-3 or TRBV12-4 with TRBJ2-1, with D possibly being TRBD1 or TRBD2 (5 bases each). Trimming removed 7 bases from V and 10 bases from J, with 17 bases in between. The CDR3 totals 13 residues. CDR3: CASTRGGWGEQFF. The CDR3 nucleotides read TGTGCCAGCACCCGGGGCGGGTGGGGCGAGCAGTTCTTC.

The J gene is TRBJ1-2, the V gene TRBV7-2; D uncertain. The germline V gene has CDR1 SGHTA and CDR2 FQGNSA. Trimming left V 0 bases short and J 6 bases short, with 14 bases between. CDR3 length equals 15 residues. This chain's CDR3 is CASSLASVLVHGYTF. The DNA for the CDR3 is TGTGCCAGCAGCTTAGCTTCGGTGTTGGTCCATGGCTACACCTTC.